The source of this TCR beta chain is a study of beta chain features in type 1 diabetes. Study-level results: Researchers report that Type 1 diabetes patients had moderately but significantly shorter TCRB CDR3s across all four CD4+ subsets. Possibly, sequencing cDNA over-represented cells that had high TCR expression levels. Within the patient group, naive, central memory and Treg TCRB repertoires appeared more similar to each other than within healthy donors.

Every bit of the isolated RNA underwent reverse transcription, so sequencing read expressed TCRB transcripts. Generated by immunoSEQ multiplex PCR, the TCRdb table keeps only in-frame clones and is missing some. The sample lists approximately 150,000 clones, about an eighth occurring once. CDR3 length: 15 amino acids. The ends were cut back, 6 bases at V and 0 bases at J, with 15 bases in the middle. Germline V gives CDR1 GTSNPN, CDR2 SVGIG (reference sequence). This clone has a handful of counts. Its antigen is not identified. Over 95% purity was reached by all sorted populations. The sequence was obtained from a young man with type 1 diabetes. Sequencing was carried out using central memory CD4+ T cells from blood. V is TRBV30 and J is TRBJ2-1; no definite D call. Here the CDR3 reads CACSPQGNSYNEQFF. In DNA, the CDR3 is TGTGCCTGCTCACCTCAAGGGAACTCCTACAATGAGCAGTTCTTC. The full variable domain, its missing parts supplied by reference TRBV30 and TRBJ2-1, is SQTIHQWPATLVQPVGSPLSLECTVEGTSNPNLYWYRQAAGRGLQLLFYSVGIGQISSEVPQNLSASRPQDRQFILSSKKLLLSDSGFYLCACSPQGNSYNEQFFGPGTRLTVL.